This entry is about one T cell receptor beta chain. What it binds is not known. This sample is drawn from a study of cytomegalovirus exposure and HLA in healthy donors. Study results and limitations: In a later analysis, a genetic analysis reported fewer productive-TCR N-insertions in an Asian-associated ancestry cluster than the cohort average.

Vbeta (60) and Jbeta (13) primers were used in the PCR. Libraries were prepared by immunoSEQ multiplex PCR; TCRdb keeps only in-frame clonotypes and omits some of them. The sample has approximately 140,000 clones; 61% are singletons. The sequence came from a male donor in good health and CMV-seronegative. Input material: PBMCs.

This chain's CDR3 is CASSQAGLVYGYTF. For the CDR3, the DNA is TGCGCCAGCAGCCAAGCAGGTTTAGTCTATGGCTACACCTTC. This sequence joins TRBV4-1 and TRBJ1-2, with no clear D. CDR1 and CDR2 (germline): MGHRA, YSYEKL. Trimming removed 1 base from V and 4 bases from J, with 10 bases in between. The CDR3 length is 14 residues.